This entry concerns a single T cell receptor (beta chain). Its antigen specificity is not known. It has no much larger one-base neighbor in the sample; base qualities were not kept. The entry originates in a study of shared clonotypes between healthy human individuals (dated by TCRdb to the early 2020s). For the wider study: The cohort comprised a couple of women and three men aged 18 to 49 years. For each donor, CD4 naive and CD4 memory were each run on three plates, CD8 naive on two plates, and CD8 memory on one plate. To estimate repertoire size and how much clonotypes are shared between individuals, the study performed deep sequencing of blood TCR repertoires from a few healthy adults. Different laboratories and diverse techniques were used to prepare libraries and sequence TCR repertoires, to increase sequencing depth and limit assay-specific biases. Per donor, leukapheresis produced somewhere between about 0.85 and 10 billion PBMCs. Paper-wide results and their limitations: Sampling was restricted to blood, and TCR repertoires in tissue are likely to differ from TCR repertoires in blood. Across a handful of donors, approximately 5% of naive CD4, around 3.5% of naive CD8, 2% to 2.5% of memory CD4, and 0.4% of memory CD8 clonotypes were shared. Because the study included a small number of donors, the genetic and exposure-history diversity represented was limited. Estimated clonotype richness was generally larger for naive than for memory subsets. Clonotypes shared by all four sorted-subset donors showed higher generation probabilities than non-shared clonotypes. Pairwise subsampling led to the expectation that sequencing depth would affect the degree of clonotype sharing among donors. Rarefaction of sorted-subset datasets indicated incomplete sequencing despite the large sequencing depth.

Using the deep immunoSEQ assay, TCR CDR3 regions were amplified from genomic DNA by multiplex PCR. Genomic DNA extracted from each cell subset was distributed evenly over all wells of several immunoSEQ 96-well plates, and each plate served as one replicate. For sorted subsets, roughly 200 ng of genomic DNA, equivalent to some 30,000 T cell genomes, went into each replicate PCR. Purified libraries were measured with a Qubit 3.0 fluorometer, size-checked on a Bioanalyzer 2100, and measured again with the KAPA Library Quantification kit. A separate single-read 150-cycle Illumina NextSeq 550 flow cell was used to sequence each immunoSEQ 96-well plate. The original pipeline was this. The immunoSEQ output contained only junctional sequences without quality scores, so filtering could not match that applied to full-length reads. Sequences were annotated with PyIR, a Python wrapper for IgBLAST v1.9, and V/J genes and CDR3 were assigned using IMGT germline references. Reads were filtered out if the reads had weak V/J assignments (E-value above 1e-6), no CDR3, stop codons, out-of-frame junctions, or ambiguous translated residues. V3J clonotypes were defined as sequences sharing an identical inferred V gene, J gene, and CDR3 amino acid sequence. Percentage overlap between repertoires was computed as shared unique clonotypes divided by the size of the smaller repertoire. RTK rarefaction, the Chao1 estimator, and Recon v2.1 estimates of unobserved clonotypes were used to assess repertoire richness. OLGA was used to compute generation probabilities for all TCRbeta clonotypes that the gDNA method yielded from a handful of donors. TCRdb holds this immuneACCESS table with in-frame rearrangements only. Some clones are missing; in checked studies, unresolved V genes explain under half, and the rest has no known cause. That table supplies the V and J calls and clone size; D and trimming were determined from the DNA. The table for this sample lists 1.5 million to 2.5 million clones; less than 95% of them were counted only once. Approximately 1.2% of the sample comes from the top ten.

CD8 naive samples were obtained by positive selection for CCR7 among CD45RO-negative cells, yielding a CD45RA+CCR7+ population from which TemRA cells were excluded. The donors were healthy, HIV-negative adults who had no recently reported acute infections or vaccinations. Every donor was a Caucasian adult residing in Nashville, Tennessee, USA. Blood was obtained by leukapheresis, after which PBMCs were separated by Ficoll-Histopaque density gradient centrifugation and cryopreserved in liquid nitrogen vapor phase. Analytical flow cytometry was used to check the purity and quantity of each magnetically sorted T cell population. From each sorted fraction, genomic DNA was isolated and quantified by UV absorbance on a Nanodrop 2000c. V and J lose 7 bases and 2 bases, and a span of 9 bases separates them. Taken from cysteine to phenylalanine, the CDR3 has 12 residues. The read is trimmed to its CDR3 DNA, 36 bases read in frame from base 1. The CDR1 and CDR2 encoded by the germline V gene (reference sequence) are MNHEY and SMNVEV.

The chain is encoded by TRBV27 joined to TRBJ2-7; the D segment cannot be called with confidence. The sample comprised naive CD8+ T cells sorted from blood. Reading the label with the study, this specimen's cell subset or site is: CD45RA+CCR7+. This TCR came from a man in his late teens or twenties in good health. The CDR3 loop reads CASISHTYEQYF. The DNA is as follows: TGTGCCAGCATTTCTCATACCTACGAGCAGTACTTC.